Below are 25 T cell receptor beta chains sequenced from a single sample in a study of CD8 T cells in Susac syndrome. RNA totalling roughly 0.45 to 1 ug underwent reverse transcription with random hexamers. TCRdb reprocessed the immunoSEQ multiplex PCR reads via MiXCR and lists one record per CDR3 protein. This table has about 200,000 distinct CDR3 sequences, approximately 96% appearing once. The specimen was CD4+ T cells from PBMCs. The receptors were gathered from a human donor with multiple sclerosis.

The chain uses TRBV6-6 and TRBJ2-7; D might be TRBD1 (5 bases). The CDR3 is 15 amino acids. Trimming shortened V by 0 bases and J by 2 bases, and 11 bases separated the two germline ends. Germline lookup yields CDR1 MNHNY and CDR2 SVGAGI (reference sequence). The CDR3: CASSYSGRAAYEQYF. DNA for the CDR3: TGTGCCAGCAGTTACTCGGGCAGGGCTGCCTACGAGCAGTACTTC.

The V gene is TRBV12-3 or TRBV12-4, the J gene TRBJ1-4, with D unclear. This CDR3 contains 12 residues. V gave up 5 bases and J gave up 5 bases, with 6 bases separating them. This chain's CDR3 is CASSPANEKLFF. CDR3 bases: TGTGCCAGCAGTCCAGCAAATGAAAAACTGTTTTTT.

The chain links TRBV4-2 to TRBJ2-1; 9 nucleotides line up with TRBD1. The CDR3 covers 19 residues. CDR1 is LGHNA, CDR2 YNFKEQ, per germline. The junction had 19 bases not matched to a gene; V was cut back by 4 bases and J by 6 bases. CDR3 sequence (DNA): TGTGCCAGCAGCCTCAATACTGGAGGTGACAGGGGGGTCATCAATGAGCAGTTCTTC. Protein sequence: CASSLNTGGDRGVINEQFF.

The rearrangement uses TRBV10-3 and TRBJ1-5; 8 positions agree with TRBD1. Trimming cost V 0 bases and J 3 bases; bases outside gene matches: 7. Germline V gives CDR1 ENHRY, CDR2 SYGVKD. The length of the CDR3 is 17 residues. CDR3 in amino acids: CAISESIGTGVNQPQHF. Written as DNA, the CDR3 is TGTGCCATCAGTGAGTCAATAGGGACAGGCGTCAATCAGCCCCAGCATTTT.

The rearrangement joins TRBV3-1 to TRBJ1-2; D may be TRBD1 (6 bases). Germline V CDR1 and CDR2: LGHDT, YNNKEL (reference sequence). The CDR3 totals 13 residues. The V gene lost 4 bases and the J gene lost 6 bases, with 12 bases spanning the gap. The CDR3 DNA follows: TGTGCCAGCAGCCTCTACAGGGAGGATGGCTACACCTTC. Its translation: CASSLYREDGYTF.

This chain connects TRBV5-4 to TRBJ2-1, with D perhaps TRBD1 or TRBD2 (7 bases each). The CDR3 length is 16 residues. Germline loops: CDR1 SGHNT, CDR2 YYREEE (reference sequence). Trimming took 3 bases from V and 0 from J, leaving 13 bases between them. The DNA for the CDR3 is TGTGCCAGCAGCTGGGGGGGGACAGCCTCCTACAATGAGCAGTTCTTC. Amino acids: CASSWGGTASYNEQFF.

The V gene is TRBV20-1, the J gene TRBJ2-1; no firm D call. Trimming stripped 3 bases from V and 0 bases from J, with 6 bases between. CDR3 length: 13 amino acids. Looked up from germline, CDR1 is DFQATT and CDR2 is SNEGSKA (reference sequence). CDR3 sequence (DNA): TGCAGTGCTAGTCAGAGCTCCTACAATGAGCAGTTCTTC. This codes for CSASQSSYNEQFF.

The J gene is TRBJ2-1, the V gene TRBV7-2; perhaps D is TRBD1 or TRBD2 (6 bases each). The germline V gene has CDR1 SGHTA and CDR2 FQGNSA. Trimming cost V 4 bases and J 5 bases, with 15 bases left between them. This CDR3 comprises 15 residues. CDR3 coding DNA: TGTGCCAGCAGCTCACTCCCGGGGGCAAACAATGAGCAGTTCTTC. Protein product: CASSSLPGANNEQFF.

This clonotype appeared a single time. The V gene is TRBV20-1, the J gene TRBJ2-3; D is tentatively TRBD1 or TRBD2 (6 bases each). Germline lookup yields CDR1 DFQATT and CDR2 SNEGSKA (reference sequence). V was pared by 0 bases and J by 2 bases, with 15 bases between. There are 16 residues in the CDR3. CDR3 DNA sequence: TGCAGTGCTAGAGATTACGGGGGCCAATTCACAGATACGCAGTATTTT. Translating gives CSARDYGGQFTDTQYF.

The CDR3 region is CASSVAQGYDGYTF. CDR3 nucleotide sequence: TGTGCCAGCAGCGTAGCGCAGGGGTATGATGGCTACACCTTC. V and J are TRBV9 and TRBJ1-2; TRBD1 is a possible D gene (6 bases). The V end was cut by 0 bases, the J end by 6 bases, with 12 bases between. CDR1 is SGDLS and CDR2 is YYNGEE in the germline V gene. The CDR3 sequence is 14 residues long. Full variable domain (rest looked up from reference TRBV9 and TRBJ1-2): DSGVTQTPKHLITATGQRVTLRCSPRSGDLSVYWYQQSLDQGLQFLIQYYNGEERAKGNILERFSAQQFPDLHSELNLSSLELGDSALYFCASSVAQGYDGYTFGSGTRLTVV.

The gene calls are TRBV6-5 and TRBJ2-7; 9 bases match TRBD1. CDR1 is MNHEY, CDR2 SVGAGI, per germline. There are 17 residues in the CDR3. V gave up 2 bases and J gave up 5 bases; unmatched junction bases: 13. The CDR3 sequence is CASSYLGSSGTGNEQYF. Written as DNA, the CDR3 is TGTGCCAGCAGTTACCTAGGATCGTCAGGGACAGGGAACGAGCAGTACTTC.

The rearrangement joins TRBV14 to TRBJ1-2; no reliable D call. Germline CDR1 and CDR2: SGHDN and FVKESK. This CDR3 has 14 amino acids. Trimming pared 1 base from V and 8 bases from J, leaving 14 bases between. Here the CDR3 reads CASSQAIGKQGYTF. In DNA form, the CDR3 reads TGTGCCAGCAGCCAAGCTATAGGGAAACAAGGCTACACCTTC.

The J gene is TRBJ2-3, the V gene TRBV7-2; D uncertain. The CDR3 spans 14 residues. The V gene's germline CDR1 is SGHTA and CDR2 FQGNSA. V was trimmed by 2 bases and J by 2 bases, leaving 8 bases between them. CDR3 region: CASSLHQATDTQYF. The CDR3 DNA follows: TGTGCCAGCAGCTTACACCAGGCCACAGATACGCAGTATTTT.

The chain employs TRBV19 and TRBJ2-7; D not certain. Trimming took off 5 bases at V and 6 bases at J, with 8 bases between the two ends. Per germline, CDR1 LNHDA and CDR2 SQIVND (reference sequence). The CDR3 totals 11 residues. The CDR3 nucleotides read TGTGCCAGTAGTCACTGGGGCGAGCAGTACTTC. Translating it yields CASSHWGEQYF. Full variable domain (missing parts from reference TRBV19 and TRBJ2-7): DGGITQSPKYLFRKEGQNVTLSCEQNLNHDAMYWYRQDPGQGLRLIYYSQIVNDFQKGDIAEGYSVSREKKESFPLTVTSAQKNPTAFYLCASSHWGEQYFGPGTRLTVT.

The rearrangement uses TRBV30 and TRBJ1-3; 7 bases align to TRBD1. The germline V gene encodes CDR1 GTSNPN and CDR2 SVGIG (reference sequence). CDR3 size: 15 residues. The ends lost 0 bases at V and 6 bases at J; junction bases unmatched: 8. The DNA for the CDR3 is TGTGCCTGGAGTGTAGGACAGGTTGCTGAAAACACCATATATTTT. Its protein is CAWSVGQVAENTIYF.

The chain uses TRBV6-6 and TRBJ1-5, with a possible D match to TRBD1 (6 bases). Germline CDR1 reads MNHNY; CDR2 reads SVGAGI (reference sequence). The CDR3 loop spans 14 amino acids. The germline V and J ends were trimmed by 6 bases and 6 bases, with 15 bases remaining between them. DNA for the CDR3: TGTGCCAGCAGCCGTACAGGGTACCCTCAGCCCCAGCATTTT. Its protein is CASSRTGYPQPQHF.

This clonotype has a single count. The rearrangement joins TRBV6-5 to TRBJ1-6; no clear D. Germline V lookup: CDR1 MNHEY, CDR2 SVGAGI. This CDR3 region has 12 residues. Trimming shortened V by 6 bases and J by 16 bases, and 16 bases separated the two germline ends. The CDR3 is CASSEGGQILHF. The CDR3 DNA is TGTGCCAGCAGCGAGGGAGGGCAGATACTCCACTTT.

This sequence joins TRBV20-1 and TRBJ1-2; D is unclear. The CDR3 contains 11 residues. In germline, CDR1 is DFQATT, CDR2 SNEGSKA (reference sequence). The germline V and J ends were trimmed by 0 bases and 8 bases, with 7 bases remaining between them. CDR3 DNA: TGCAGTGCTAGAGATCTGGCCGGCTACACCTTC. It yields the protein CSARDLAGYTF.

The chain links TRBV18 to TRBJ2-1, with a weak D call TRBD1 (6 bases). The length of the CDR3 is 15 residues. The germline gives CDR1 KGHSH, CDR2 LQKENI. Trimming stripped 1 base from V and 4 bases from J, with 11 bases between. The chain's CDR3 is CASSPLTGRYNEQFF. CDR3 bases: TGTGCCAGCTCACCACTTACAGGGCGTTACAATGAGCAGTTCTTC. Full variable domain (outside the CDR3, taken from reference TRBV18 and TRBJ2-1): NAGVMQNPRHLVRRRGQEARLRCSPMKGHSHVYWYRQLPEEGLKFMVYLQKENIIDESGMPKERFSAEFPKEGPSILRIQQVVRGDSAAYFCASSPLTGRYNEQFFGPGTRLTVL.

The gene calls are TRBV18 and TRBJ1-1; no firm D call. V was trimmed by 3 bases and J by 4 bases, leaving 9 bases between them. The CDR3 contains 13 residues. Germline lookup yields CDR1 KGHSH and CDR2 LQKENI. The CDR3 loop reads CASSPLQSTEAFF. The CDR3 DNA is TGTGCCAGCTCACCGCTACAGAGCACTGAAGCTTTCTTT.

The chain is built from TRBV14 and TRBJ2-7; D is ambiguous. The germline V gene encodes CDR1 SGHDN and CDR2 FVKESK. Trimming cost V 0 bases and J 2 bases, with 11 bases left between them. CDR3 size: 15 residues. CDR3 sequence: CASSQDLFPAYEQYF. CDR3 bases: TGTGCCAGCAGCCAAGACTTATTTCCGGCCTACGAGCAGTACTTC. Supplemented by reference TRBV14 and TRBJ2-7, the full variable domain reads EAGVTQFPSHSVIEKGQTVTLRCDPISGHDNLYWYRRVMGKEIKFLLHFVKESKQDESGMPNNRFLAERTGGTYSTLKVQPAELEDSGVYFCASSQDLFPAYEQYFGPGTRLTVT.

The V call is TRBV6-5, the J call TRBJ1-1; D is uncertain. This CDR3 spans 11 amino acids. The V and J ends lost 2 bases and 9 bases respectively, with 7 bases between them. Per germline, CDR1 MNHEY and CDR2 SVGAGI. For the CDR3, the DNA is TGTGCCAGCAGTTACAGGGCCAAAGCTTTCTTT. Translation: CASSYRAKAFF.

This chain links TRBV25-1 with TRBJ1-6; possible D gene TRBD1, 5 bases. Germline V lookup: CDR1 MGHDK, CDR2 SYGVNS. The CDR3 extends over 15 amino acids. V was clipped by 5 bases and J by 1 base, with 9 bases between them. The CDR3 sequence is CASSPGASYNSPLHF. DNA for the CDR3: TGTGCCAGCAGTCCCGGGGCATCCTATAATTCACCCCTCCACTTT.

For the CDR3, the DNA is TGTGCCAGCTCACCCTCATACGGCACAGATACGCAGTATTTT. This codes for CASSPSYGTDTQYF. The chain combines TRBV18 with TRBJ2-3; D gene ambiguous. The germline V gene has CDR1 KGHSH and CDR2 LQKENI. V was pared by 3 bases and J by 1 base, with 8 bases between. The CDR3 is 14 residues long. The full variable domain, its missing parts supplied by reference TRBV18 and TRBJ2-3, is NAGVMQNPRHLVRRRGQEARLRCSPMKGHSHVYWYRQLPEEGLKFMVYLQKENIIDESGMPKERFSAEFPKEGPSILRIQQVVRGDSAAYFCASSPSYGTDTQYFGPGTRLTVL.

The chain employs TRBV30 and TRBJ2-5, with D uncertain. Germline V gene lookup returns CDR1 GTSNPN and CDR2 SVGIG (reference sequence). The germline V and J ends were trimmed by 2 bases and 5 bases, with 9 bases remaining between them. The CDR3 spans 12 residues. The CDR3 DNA reads TGTGCCTGGAGTCCCCATGGGGAGACCCAGTACTTC. It codes for CAWSPHGETQYF. The complete variable domain, with remaining parts taken from reference TRBV30 and TRBJ2-5, reads SQTIHQWPATLVQPVGSPLSLECTVEGTSNPNLYWYRQAAGRGLQLLFYSVGIGQISSEVPQNLSASRPQDRQFILSSKKLLLSDSGFYLCAWSPHGETQYFGPGTRLLVL.